These 21 T cell receptor beta chains were sequenced from one sample in a study of CD8 T cells in Susac syndrome. An amount of RNA that ranged from roughly 0.45 to 1 ug was reverse transcribed with random hexamers. TCRdb reprocessed the immunoSEQ multiplex PCR reads via MiXCR and lists one record per CDR3 protein. The sample records about 200,000 distinct CDR3 sequences, roughly 92% being singletons. Input material: CD8+ T cells from PBMCs. The receptors stem from a human donor with multiple sclerosis.

The chain uses TRBV7-9 and TRBJ2-3; D perhaps matches TRBD2 (5 bases). V lost 5 bases, J lost 7 bases, and 19 bases lay in between. The CDR3 sequence is 15 residues long. In germline, CDR1 is SEHNR, CDR2 FQNEAQ (reference sequence). In nucleotides, the CDR3 is TGTGCCAGCAGCGCAACGACGGGATTCCGCTATACGCAGTATTTT. Translating it yields CASSATTGFRYTQYF. Supplemented by reference TRBV7-9 and TRBJ2-3, the full variable domain reads DTGVSQNPRHKITKRGQNVTFRCDPISEHNRLYWYRQTLGQGPEFLTYFQNEAQLEKSRLLSDRFSAERPKGSFSTLEIQRTEQGDSAMYLCASSATTGFRYTQYFGPGTRLTVL.

The chain uses TRBV13 and TRBJ2-3; maybe TRBD2 (7 bases). Trimming stripped 4 bases from V and 1 base from J, with 15 bases between. Germline-derived CDR1 and CDR2 are PRHDT and FYEKMQ (reference sequence). The CDR3 is 16 amino acids. The CDR3 DNA reads TGTGCCAGCAGCTGGAGGGCGGGGGCCCGCACAGATACGCAGTATTTT. Translated, it gives CASSWRAGARTDTQYF.

The table lists this clonotype with a count of one. This sequence joins TRBV28 and TRBJ1-4, with D hard to call. Germline assignment: CDR1 MDHEN and CDR2 SYDVKM. CDR3 size: 17 residues. Trimming took 6 bases from V and 5 from J, leaving 22 bases between them. Here the CDR3 reads CASRPRSRPGRNEKLFF. The CDR3 nucleotides are TGTGCCAGCAGACCCCGATCCCGACCCGGAAGGAATGAAAAACTGTTTTTT.

This clonotype was observed once. V usage is TRBV14 and J usage is TRBJ2-7; 7 positions match TRBD2. This CDR3 is built from 15 residues. J gave up 0 bases and V 4 bases, and 6 bases lay outside the gene matches. CDR1 is SGHDN and CDR2 is FVKESK in the germline V gene. The CDR3 protein is CASSLSLAVSYEQYF. CDR3 coding DNA: TGTGCCAGCAGCCTTTCCCTAGCGGTCTCCTACGAGCAGTACTTC.

V and J are TRBV13 and TRBJ2-4; D possibly uses TRBD1 or TRBD2 (6 bases each). Germline CDR1 and CDR2: PRHDT and FYEKMQ (reference sequence). This CDR3 is built from 15 residues. The V gene lost 1 base and the J gene lost 1 base, with 8 bases spanning the gap. The DNA of the CDR3 is TGTGCCAGCAGCTTAGCGGGGGCTGCCAAAAACATTCAGTACTTC. Protein sequence: CASSLAGAAKNIQYF.

The genes are TRBV10-3 and TRBJ1-6, with D possibly TRBD1 on 5 matching bases. With 4 bases removed from V and 10 bases from J, the gap between germline ends came to 11 bases. The CDR3 extends over 13 amino acids. Germline V gene lookup returns CDR1 ENHRY and CDR2 SYGVKD. CDR3 DNA sequence: TGTGCCATCAGTGGGGACCCGAGGTCACCCCTCCACTTT. Protein sequence: CAISGDPRSPLHF.

This clonotype was counted a single time. This chain links TRBV24-1 with TRBJ2-2; perhaps TRBD1 as D (6 bases). The germline V gene has CDR1 KGHDR and CDR2 SFDVKD. There are 13 residues in the CDR3. V lost 9 bases and J lost 2, with 9 bases in between. Here the CDR3 reads CATVDSNTGELFF. The CDR3 nucleotides read TGTGCCACCGTGGACAGTAACACCGGGGAGCTGTTTTTT.

The rearrangement uses TRBV12-3 or TRBV12-4 and TRBJ1-1; D unclear. CDR3 size: 12 residues. Trimming cost V 4 bases and J 1 base, with 4 bases left between them. Here the CDR3 reads CASSSANTEAFF. The DNA for the CDR3 is TGTGCCAGCAGTTCGGCGAACACTGAAGCTTTCTTT.

V is TRBV30 and J is TRBJ2-5; D is undetermined. CDR1 is GTSNPN and CDR2 is SVGIG in the germline V gene (reference sequence). CDR3 length equals 12 residues. V was clipped by 2 bases and J by 5 bases, with 9 bases between them. The CDR3, as DNA: TGTGCCTGGAGTTGGGCTGGGGAGACCCAGTACTTC. Residues: CAWSWAGETQYF.

The rearrangement links TRBV19 to TRBJ2-6; D gene unclear. Between the trimmed V and J ends, which lost 5 bases and 0 bases, there was a span of 8 bases. The CDR3 is 15 amino acids. CDR1 LNHDA and CDR2 SQIVND come from the germline V gene (reference sequence). The CDR3 spells CASSPRPSGANVLTF. The DNA for the CDR3 is TGTGCCAGTAGTCCCCGTCCCTCTGGGGCCAACGTCCTGACTTTC.

V usage is TRBV6-5 and J usage is TRBJ2-3; tentatively, D is TRBD2 (5 bases). Trimming left V 1 base short and J 5 bases short, with 7 bases between. The CDR3 loop spans 13 amino acids. CDR1 is MNHEY, CDR2 SVGAGI, per germline. DNA of the CDR3: TGTGCCAGCAGTTACTTTCGGGGAGATACGCAGTATTTT. Translation gives CASSYFRGDTQYF.

The genes are TRBV25-1 and TRBJ2-2, with D hard to call. Germline V CDR1 and CDR2: MGHDK, SYGVNS. There are 13 residues in the CDR3. Trimming left V 9 bases short and J 0 bases short, with 8 bases between. CDR3 coding DNA: TGTGCCAGTACATTTACGAACACCGGGGAGCTGTTTTTT. It codes for CASTFTNTGELFF.

The V gene is TRBV15, the J gene TRBJ2-1; 11 nucleotides line up with TRBD2. After removal of 3 bases from V and 9 bases from J, the junction contained 10 bases not matched to a gene. The germline V gene has CDR1 LNHNV and CDR2 YYDKDF (reference sequence). The CDR3 consists of 16 residues. In DNA form, the CDR3 reads TGTGCCACCAGCAGTGGGGCTAGCGGGAGGTTTACTGAGCAGTTCTTC. Amino acids: CATSSGASGRFTEQFF.

The V call is TRBV11-2, the J call TRBJ2-7; D gene unclear. Germline values: CDR1 SGHAT, CDR2 FQNNGV. With 7 bases removed from V and 0 bases from J, the gap between germline ends came to 13 bases. The CDR3 runs 14 residues. CDR3 amino acids: CASMRTESSYEQYF. The CDR3, as DNA: TGTGCCAGCATGCGGACGGAAAGCTCCTACGAGCAGTACTTC.

This clonotype came up once. The V gene is TRBV7-3, the J gene TRBJ2-7, with TRBD1 matching over 10 bases. This CDR3 comprises 14 residues. Unmatched junction bases numbered 6, after V lost 5 bases and J lost 5 bases. The V gene's germline CDR1 is SGHTA and CDR2 FQGTGA. The CDR3 sequence is CASSRTGTGDEQYF. The CDR3, as DNA: TGTGCCAGCAGCCGCACCGGGACAGGGGACGAGCAGTACTTC.

The V and J genes are TRBV7-9 and TRBJ1-1, with TRBD1 identical over 9 bases. Germline CDR1 is SEHNR and CDR2 is FQNEAQ (reference sequence). With V trimmed by 5 bases and J by 3 bases, 7 bases remained unmatched. CDR3 size: 15 residues. DNA for the CDR3: TGTGCCAGCAGCCTAGGGACAGGGCGGGACACTGAAGCTTTCTTT. It specifies CASSLGTGRDTEAFF.

This chain joins TRBV7-9 and TRBJ1-1; D is unclear. The germline CDR1 and CDR2 sequences are SEHNR and FQNEAQ (reference sequence). Trimming removed 1 base from V and 8 bases from J, with 11 bases in between. CDR3 length equals 13 residues. The CDR3 protein is CASSLVRAQEAFF. As DNA, the CDR3 is TGTGCCAGCAGCTTAGTTCGGGCCCAAGAAGCTTTCTTT.

V gene TRBV2 combines with J gene TRBJ2-7, with 10 bases aligning to TRBD1. Trimming removed 3 bases from V and 4 bases from J; junction bases left unmatched: 12. CDR3 size: 17 residues. CDR1 and CDR2 from the germline V gene are SNHLY and FYNNEI. The CDR3 DNA is TGTGCCAGCAGTGACGAGTTAGGGGACAGGGGTCGTTACGAGCAGTACTTC. Amino acid sequence: CASSDELGDRGRYEQYF.

This chain joins TRBV20-1 and TRBJ2-2; 9 bases agree with TRBD1. CDR1 DFQATT and CDR2 SNEGSKA come from the germline V gene (reference sequence). CDR3 size: 21 residues. The V gene end was trimmed by 2 bases and the J gene end by 3 bases; junction bases not matched to a gene: 22. Here the CDR3 DNA reads TGCAGTGCTAGACCTCTTTTTGGAGGTGATAGGGACAGGGTCTACACCGGGGAGCTGTTTTTT. It codes for CSARPLFGGDRDRVYTGELFF.

The chain combines TRBV4-1 with TRBJ2-1, with TRBD2 matching over 7 bases. The junction had 4 bases not matched to a gene; V was cut back by 1 base and J by 7 bases. The germline V gene encodes CDR1 MGHRA and CDR2 YSYEKL. This CDR3 comprises 14 residues. The CDR3 nucleotides are TGCGCCAGCAGCCAAGGAGATAGCGGGAATGAGCAGTTCTTC. Translating gives CASSQGDSGNEQFF.

Only a few counts were recorded for this clonotype. The chain joins TRBV30 to TRBJ1-1; D is unresolved. The CDR3 sequence is 13 residues long. Germline CDR1 and CDR2: GTSNPN and SVGIG (reference sequence). Trimming pared 0 bases from V and 5 bases from J, leaving 10 bases between. The CDR3 reads CAWSVSRWTEAFF. The CDR3 region has the DNA TGTGCCTGGAGTGTTTCTCGGTGGACTGAAGCTTTCTTT. Full variable domain (rest looked up from reference TRBV30 and TRBJ1-1): SQTIHQWPATLVQPVGSPLSLECTVEGTSNPNLYWYRQAAGRGLQLLFYSVGIGQISSEVPQNLSASRPQDRQFILSSKKLLLSDSGFYLCAWSVSRWTEAFFGQGTRLTVV.